The source of this T cell receptor (beta chain) is a study of Ad26.COV2.S vaccination and SARS-CoV-2 variants. The study, taken as a whole, reports: Placebo recipients and vaccine recipients were similar in non-spike TCR breadth. Those who received the vaccine showed greater spike-specific TCR breadth than those given placebo. Substantial breadth was reported for post-vaccination spike-specific CD8+ and CD4+ T cells. Researchers cautioned that TCR breadth and depth analyses may have underestimated total T cell responses.

The data were produced by immunoSEQ multiplex PCR, yet TCRdb's version contains in-frame clones alone and is incomplete. The sample has about 350,000 clones; 92% are singletons. For this clone: No antigen is known for it.

The CDR3 consists of 12 residues. Germline assignment: CDR1 LNHDA and CDR2 SQIVND (reference sequence). Trimming took off 3 bases at V and 11 bases at J, with 13 bases between the two ends. J is TRBJ1-1 and V is TRBV19; D may be TRBD1 (5 bases). Sequenced here: peripheral blood, sampled after recovery from COVID-19. The clonotype comes from a human donor who had recovered from COVID-19. In DNA, the CDR3 is TGTGCCAGTAGTATGGTTAGGGGTAGGGCTTTCTTT. Translation: CASSMVRGRAFF.